The rows below give T cell receptor beta chains drawn from one sample of a study of a mutant IDH1 vaccine in newly diagnosed glioma. The protocol was immunoSEQ multiplex PCR, while the TCRdb copy is restricted to in-frame clones and leaves out a portion. The table lists around 56,000 clones, around 90% of them singletons. Sequencing used PBMCs, obtained from a glioma patient treated with radiotherapy, temozolomide or both. Every receptor here comes from a man in his forties or fifties with glioma. The CDR3 runs from the conserved cysteine through the conserved F or W. D genes are given only for firm matches. Some rows have no size entry. The others give once, few or many, or a class for an expanded clone.

d_gene,v_gene,abundance,j_gene,CDR3nt,CDR3aa
NA,TRBV21-1,once,TRBJ1-5,TGTGCCAGCAGTGGACCCCGACAGGGGGGGGGTCAGCCCCAGCATTTT,CASSGPRQGGGQPQHF
NA,TRBV29-1,NA,TRBJ1-2,TGCAGCGTCGATTTCAAGGGAACCAACTATGGCTACACCTTC,CSVDFKGTNYGYTF
NA,TRBV4-1,NA,TRBJ1-5,TGCGCCAGCAGCCAAGGAAAGGCTCGGTATCAGCCCCAGCATTTT,CASSQGKARYQPQHF
TRBD2,TRBV30,NA,TRBJ2-2,TGTGCCTGGAGGTACCAGCGGGAGATCACCGGGGAGCTGTTTTTT,CAWRYQREITGELFF
NA,TRBV28,NA,TRBJ2-7,TGTGCCAGCACCTTATTCCAGGGCACCTACGAGCAGTACTTC,CASTLFQGTYEQYF
NA,TRBV28,NA,TRBJ1-3,TGTGCCAGCAGTCCCGGGGACCGCTCTGGAAACACCATATATTTT,CASSPGDRSGNTIYF
TRBD2,TRBV28,NA,TRBJ2-5,TGTGCCAGCAGTTTGAGCGGGATGGGAGAGACCCAGTACTTC,CASSLSGMGETQYF
TRBD2,TRBV6-5,NA,TRBJ2-3,TGTGCCAGCAGTTACGGGGGGGGAGGTTATACGCAGTATTTT,CASSYGGGGYTQYF
NA,TRBV19,NA,TRBJ1-3,TGTGCCAGTGAGGGGACTTATGGAAACACCATATATTTT,CASEGTYGNTIYF
NA,TRBV19,NA,TRBJ2-5,TGTGCCAGTAGTATAGCCAGCGGCCACCAAGAGACCCAGTACTTC,CASSIASGHQETQYF
NA,TRBV28,NA,TRBJ1-3,TGTGCCAGCAGTTGGGGCGGAACCTCTGGAAACACCATATATTTT,CASSWGGTSGNTIYF
NA,TRBV2,NA,TRBJ2-6,TGTGCCAGCAGGGACCGGGACATTGGGGCCAACGTCCTGACTTTC,CASRDRDIGANVLTF
TRBD2,TRBV7-9,NA,TRBJ2-2,TGTGCCAGCAGCCCGGGACTAGCGGACACCGGGGAGCTGTTTTTT,CASSPGLADTGELFF
TRBD1,TRBV2,NA,TRBJ1-6,TGTGCCAGCAGGGGACCGGCGGACAGGAGCTCCTATAATTCACCCCTCCACTTT,CASRGPADRSSYNSPLHF
TRBD2,TRBV10-3,NA,TRBJ2-5,TGTGCCATCAGGGCCGCGGGAGGGCCGGAGGAGACCCAGTACTTC,CAIRAAGGPEETQYF
TRBD1,TRBV11-2,NA,TRBJ1-1,TGTGCCAGCAGCTTAGACAGGGGGCGGCGGACTGAAGCTTTCTTT,CASSLDRGRRTEAFF
TRBD1,TRBV10-1,NA,TRBJ2-2,TGCGCCAGCAGTACCGTGCCCGGCGGGACAGGGGCCGGGGAGCTGTTTTTT,CASSTVPGGTGAGELFF
NA,TRBV6-5,NA,TRBJ1-3,TGTGCCAGCAGTTACTCGGCAGCTGGAAACACCATATATTTT,CASSYSAAGNTIYF
NA,TRBV29-1,NA,TRBJ2-7,TGCAGCGTTGAAGATCCAGGGAGCTCCTACGAGCAGTACTTC,CSVEDPGSSYEQYF
NA,TRBV5-1,NA,TRBJ2-7,TGCGCCAGCAGCTTGGGTAAGGGAGGCGGGAACTACGAGCAGTACTTC,CASSLGKGGGNYEQYF
NA,TRBV6-1,few,TRBJ1-4,TGTGCCAGCCACACTACAGGGACTAATGAAAAACTGTTTTTT,CASHTTGTNEKLFF
NA,TRBV25-1,NA,TRBJ1-4,TGTGCCAGCAGTGAATCCAAGGGAACTAATGAAAAACTGTTTTTT,CASSESKGTNEKLFF
NA,TRBV6-5,NA,TRBJ1-3,TGTGCCAGCAGGAGCCAGGGATCCGTTGGAAACACCATATATTTT,CASRSQGSVGNTIYF
NA,TRBV9,medium-sized,TRBJ1-2,TGTGCCAGCAGCGGGAACCGGTTCGTCTCCACCTTC,CASSGNRFVSTF
TRBD1,TRBV5-1,NA,TRBJ1-5,TGCGCCAGCAGCTCCGGACAGGGTGCTAATCAGCCCCAGCATTTT,CASSSGQGANQPQHF
NA,TRBV6-1,NA,TRBJ2-3,TGTGCCTCTAAAGGGGGGCGGGCCGGCACAGATACGCAGTATTTT,CASKGGRAGTDTQYF
TRBD1,TRBV10-3,NA,TRBJ2-1,TGTGCCATCAGTGGGCGACAGGGCGGGCCAGGTGGGAATGAGCAGTTCTTC,CAISGRQGGPGGNEQFF
TRBD1,TRBV5-1,NA,TRBJ1-1,TGCGCCAGCAGCCTTCGGACAGGGGACACTGAAGCTTTCTTT,CASSLRTGDTEAFF
NA,TRBV9,NA,TRBJ2-7,TGTGCCAGCAGCGTAGGTAAAGGGGGTTCCTACGAGCAGTACTTC,CASSVGKGGSYEQYF
TRBD1,TRBV9,NA,TRBJ2-2,TGTGCCAGCAGCCCCGGGACAGGAACTCTCGCCGGGGAGCTGTTTTTT,CASSPGTGTLAGELFF
NA,TRBV28,NA,TRBJ2-1,TGTGCCAGCAGTTTTCCGTCAGGGGGGGTCAATGAGCAGTTCTTC,CASSFPSGGVNEQFF
TRBD2,TRBV7-2,NA,TRBJ2-1,TGTGCCAGCAGCTTAGCCCTAGCGGGGGGGACCAATGAGCAGTTCTTC,CASSLALAGGTNEQFF
NA,TRBV5-6,NA,TRBJ1-5,TGTGCCAGCAGCTTGTTTCAGGGGAGAAGCAATCAGCCCCAGCATTTT,CASSLFQGRSNQPQHF
NA,TRBV6-5,NA,TRBJ2-1,TGTGCCAGCAGTCCCATGGCCAGCTCCTACAATGAGCAGTTCTTC,CASSPMASSYNEQFF
NA,TRBV7-8,few,TRBJ2-2,TGTGCCAGCAGCTTAGTTCGGGATAACGGGGAGCTGTTTTTT,CASSLVRDNGELFF
TRBD2,TRBV4-1,NA,TRBJ2-1,TGCGCCAGCAGCCAAGAGCTAGCGGGGGCTAGGGGCAATGAGCAGTTCTTC,CASSQELAGARGNEQFF
TRBD1,TRBV30,NA,TRBJ1-1,TGTGCCTGGACCAGGACAGGTTGGACTGAAGCTTTCTTT,CAWTRTGWTEAFF
NA,TRBV2,few,TRBJ2-6,TGTGCCAGCAGGGGAGGCGTGGGCTCTGGGGCCAACGTCCTGACTTTC,CASRGGVGSGANVLTF
NA,TRBV5-1,few,TRBJ1-5,TGCGCCAGCAGCTTGGCGGGTCAGCTAAATCAGCCCCAGCATTTT,CASSLAGQLNQPQHF